The present entry profiles one TCR beta chain with its context. This clonotype was seen a single time. What antigen it recognizes has not been identified. Qualities for individual bases were not recorded, and no much larger clone is one base off. The protocol used for the library was PCR. The sequencer was an Illumina HiSeq 2500. To reduce PCR and sequencing biases, unique molecular identifiers were built into the TCR beta cDNA libraries. Per 1 to 10 million input T cells, approximately 500,000 cDNA molecules were obtained, such that each molecule approximated one T cell. The same protocol used for the earlier healthy control dataset was applied to prepare and sequence the patient libraries. Samples belonging to the same batch were prepared together, multiplexed and sequenced on a shared HiSeq lane. In the original analysis: Raw barcoded reads were processed with MIGEC, discarding single-read molecular identifier groups before consensus assembly and CDR3 extraction. VDJtools was used for post-analysis of the clonotype tables, with diversity normalized by down-sampling every dataset to the smallest sample size. To correct batch-related cross-sample contamination, repertoire overlap clustering matched CDR3 amino acid sequences but not nucleotide sequences. TCRdb ran its own pipeline on the public reads, namely fastp trimming at Q25 and MiXCR clone calling, and kept in-frame beta chains. Rows merge per CDR3 protein into single entries with the most common DNA and genes. The V and J calls and clone size come from TCRdb's table, not from the authors' own analysis. Counted in this sample were about half a million distinct CDR3 sequences; around a third of them appeared once. 5% to 6% of the sample belongs to the ten largest clones.

To demonstrate the VDJtools post-analysis software, the study profiled TCR beta repertoires from the peripheral blood of 13 young patients with multiple sclerosis. The multiple sclerosis patients were children and adolescents ranging in age from about 6 to 16 years. The CDR3 holds 16 amino acids from the cysteine to the phenylalanine. Only CDR3 DNA remains: 48 bases, in frame from the first base. From a lookup of the germline V gene (reference sequence), CDR1 and CDR2 are LNHDA and SQIVND. These data are taken from a study of post-analysis software for immune sequencing data (dated by TCRdb to between 2015 and 2017). The study in broad terms: Recorded disease courses included relapsing-remitting, secondary progressive and progressive-relapsing multiple sclerosis, with some patients lacking subtype annotation. The patient repertoires were compared against approximately eleven previously published healthy control repertoires obtained from donors aged about 6 to 26 years. A subset of samples was prepared in parallel using single-end sample barcoding, then pooled and co-amplified after Illumina adapter ligation.

Findings and caveats that apply to the study as a whole: Significantly higher frequencies in patients than in controls were found for roughly 5 TRBV segments, including TRBV5-6, TRBV5-1 and TRBV20-1. The control group was slightly older than the multiple sclerosis patient group. Direct clustering with F measure showed strong co-clustering of samples prepared in the same batch, prompting a batch-effect correction. Significantly lower normalized Chao1 diversity was found in multiple sclerosis patients than in controls, suggesting substantial peripheral T-cell clonal expansion.

The sequence is built from TRBV19 and TRBJ2-7, and TRBD2 matches 12 of the central bases. Near its end, the DNA agrees better with TRBJ2-5, so the J call may be wrong. Sample: blood. The sequence came from a girl aged 2 to 17 with multiple sclerosis. In nucleotide form, the sequence is TGTGCCAGTAGTCCTCGAGGACTAGCGGGGCAAGAGACCCAGTACTTC. It translates to CASSPRGLAGQETQYF.